The 20 T cell receptor beta chains reported below all come from one sample, sequenced in a study of blood T cell repertoires in COVID-19. Sequenced by immunoSEQ multiplex PCR; TCRdb stores in-frame clones only, minus some. Found here are over 150,000 clones, roughly four fifths of them singletons; the top ten hold about 10%. Source material: PBMCs or T cells enriched from blood (not recorded which). The receptors were sampled from a man aged 40-49 years who had recovered from COVID-19.

The table lists this clone with a count of one. The rearrangement links TRBV25-1 to TRBJ1-2; 8 bases align to TRBD1. J lost 6 bases, V lost 2 bases, and 2 bases had no gene match. The germline V gene encodes CDR1 MGHDK and CDR2 SYGVNS. The CDR3 sequence is 13 residues long. The CDR3 protein is CASSERTGNGYTF. The CDR3, as DNA: TGTGCCAGCAGTGAACGGACAGGGAATGGCTACACCTTC.

This clone was detected many times. The chain recombines TRBV12-5 with TRBJ2-1, with TRBD2 matching over 7 bases. This CDR3 has 15 amino acids. Germline CDR1 reads LGHNT; CDR2 reads FRNRAP. Germline trimming cut 5 bases from V and 2 bases from J; bases unmatched to any gene: 6. This CDR3 reads CASGPPAGAYNEQFF. The CDR3, as DNA: TGTGCTAGTGGTCCCCCGGCGGGAGCCTACAATGAGCAGTTCTTC.

This clone came up a few times. Here the CDR3 reads CASSLGGGYGYTF. In DNA form, the CDR3 reads TGTGCCAGCAGCTTAGGCGGGGGGTATGGCTACACCTTC. The rearrangement links TRBV7-2 to TRBJ1-2; tentatively, D is TRBD1 (5 bases). The ends were cut back, 1 base at V and 5 bases at J, with 8 bases in the middle. The CDR3 is made up of 13 amino acids. Germline CDR1 reads SGHTA; CDR2 reads FQGNSA.

V is TRBV11-2 and J is TRBJ2-1; the D gene is possibly TRBD1 (5 bases). This CDR3 is built from 16 residues. The V end lost 5 bases, the J end lost 0 bases, and 14 bases lay between the germline ends. Germline CDR1 SGHAT, CDR2 FQNNGV. CDR3 loop: CASSPQGLGSYNEQFF. The CDR3 DNA reads TGTGCCAGCAGCCCCCAGGGATTGGGCTCCTACAATGAGCAGTTCTTC.

J is TRBJ2-2 and V is TRBV7-3, with unresolved D. Trimming removed 10 bases from V and 6 bases from J, with 15 bases in between. The CDR3 is 13 amino acids. The germline V gene encodes CDR1 SGHTA and CDR2 FQGTGA. The CDR3 DNA is TGTGCCACCCATCCTAGTACATCCGGGGAGCTGTTTTTT. This translates into CATHPSTSGELFF.

The gene calls are TRBV10-2 and TRBJ2-1, with 9 positions matching TRBD2. Trimming took 5 bases from V and 9 from J; bases not matched to a gene: 8. The CDR3 extends over 14 amino acids. Germline-derived CDR1 and CDR2 are WSHSY and SAAADI. Here the CDR3 DNA reads TGCGCCAGCAGTTTGACTAGCGGCGGGAGTGAGCAGTTCTTC. Residues: CASSLTSGGSEQFF.

CDR3 loop: CASSQVGSRYTDTQYF. In DNA, the CDR3 is TGTGCCAGCAGCCAAGTAGGATCGCGGTACACAGATACGCAGTATTTT. The chain joins TRBV3-1 (or the pseudogene TRBV3-2) to TRBJ2-3; no clear D. This CDR3 contains 16 residues. Germline loops: CDR1 LGHDT, CDR2 YNNKEL (reference sequence). Trimming cost V 1 base and J 2 bases, with 13 bases left between them.

V is TRBV11-2 and J is TRBJ1-1; TRBD1 is a possible D gene (5 bases). The V gene's germline CDR1 is SGHAT and CDR2 FQNNGV. The CDR3 runs 15 residues. With 5 bases removed from V and 4 bases from J, the gap between germline ends came to 17 bases. The CDR3 nucleotides read TGTGCCAGCAGCCCCACGGGCGGGGGTAGCACTGAAGCTTTCTTT. It yields the protein CASSPTGGGSTEAFF. The variable domain in full, completed from reference TRBV11-2 and TRBJ1-1, reads EAGVAQSPRYKIIEKRQSVAFWCNPISGHATLYWYQQILGQGPKLLIQFQNNGVVDDSQLPKDRFSAERLKGVDSTLKIQPAKLEDSAVYLCASSPTGGGSTEAFFGQGTRLTVV.

This chain uses TRBV5-4 with TRBJ2-5, with TRBD1 matching 7 bases. The CDR3 consists of 15 residues. Germline CDR1 reads SGHNT; CDR2 reads YYREEE (reference sequence). V lost 4 bases, J lost 3 bases, and 9 bases stayed unmatched. In DNA form, the CDR3 reads TGTGCCAGCAGCCGATCCGGGACAGTCAAAGAGACCCAGTACTTC. This translates into CASSRSGTVKETQYF.

The rearrangement links TRBV5-4 to TRBJ1-4; a weak D match, TRBD1 (5 bases). CDR1 and CDR2 (germline): SGHNT, YYREEE (reference sequence). Between the trimmed V and J ends, which lost 0 bases and 7 bases, there was a span of 10 bases. The CDR3 has 14 residues. The CDR3 here is CASSLGRVGEKLFF. The CDR3 nucleotides read TGTGCCAGCAGCTTGGGCAGGGTGGGTGAAAAACTGTTTTTT.

This sequence joins TRBV6-2 or TRBV6-3 and TRBJ1-5; 9 bases fit TRBD1. The germline CDR1 and CDR2 sequences are MNHEY and SVGEGT. This CDR3 is 17 amino acids long. J was trimmed by 5 bases and V by 2 bases; bases with no gene match: 10. CDR3 region: CASSYPLGTGTDQPQHF. For the CDR3, the DNA is TGTGCCAGCAGTTACCCCCTAGGGACAGGGACGGATCAGCCCCAGCATTTT.

The V call is TRBV11-2, the J call TRBJ2-1; 7 bases map to TRBD2. The CDR3 is 16 amino acids. The V gene end was trimmed by 8 bases and the J gene end by 0 bases; junction bases not matched to a gene: 10. Germline V gene data show CDR1 as SGHAT and CDR2 as FQNNGV. The CDR3 reads CASEMHGGSSYNEQFF. The CDR3 DNA is TGTGCCAGCGAGATGCATGGCGGGAGCTCCTACAATGAGCAGTTCTTC.

The rearrangement joins TRBV12-3 or TRBV12-4 to TRBJ1-2, with TRBD1 identical over 7 bases. The V and J ends lost 11 bases and 7 bases, in that order; junction bases with no gene match: 13. The CDR3 has 13 residues. The CDR3 region has the DNA TGTGCCTCCCGGAGGGGGCAGGATACTGGCTACACCTTC. Translation: CASRRGQDTGYTF.

This rearrangement joins TRBV10-3 to TRBJ2-7, with 14 bases that match TRBD2. The V gene's germline CDR1 is ENHRY and CDR2 SYGVKD. Trimming cost V 3 bases and J 7 bases; bases outside gene matches: 5. CDR3 length equals 15 residues. CDR3 sequence: CAISEGLAGGSEQYV. The CDR3 coding sequence is TGTGCCATCAGTGAAGGACTAGCGGGAGGTAGTGAGCAGTACGTC.

CDR3 sequence reads: CASSQKGLAGADTQYF. The CDR3 DNA is TGCGCCAGCAGCCAAAAGGGACTAGCGGGAGCAGATACGCAGTATTTT. The chain joins TRBV5-1 to TRBJ2-3; 14 bases agree with TRBD2. The CDR3 consists of 16 residues. Germline CDR1 is SGHRS and CDR2 is YFSETQ. With V trimmed by 4 bases and J by 4 bases, 5 bases remained unmatched.

This clone was recorded only once. This chain's CDR3 is CASSLASLAGVTYF. DNA of the CDR3: TGTGCCAGCAGCTTAGCGAGTTTAGCGGGAGTAACGTACTTC. The gene calls are TRBV11-2 and TRBJ2-7, with 9 nucleotides matching TRBD2. The CDR3 is made up of 14 amino acids. With 1 base clipped from V and 12 bases from J, the junction kept 10 bases outside the gene matches. Looked up from germline, CDR1 is SGHAT and CDR2 is FQNNGV.

V is TRBV25-1 and J is TRBJ1-2, with 8 bases aligning to TRBD1. Germline values: CDR1 MGHDK, CDR2 SYGVNS. The CDR3 loop spans 13 amino acids. V gave up 6 bases and J gave up 7 bases; unmatched junction bases: 7. This chain's CDR3 is CASSDDRGSGYTF. DNA of the CDR3: TGTGCCAGCAGCGATGACAGGGGAAGTGGCTACACCTTC.

This chain connects TRBV2 to TRBJ1-5, with TRBD1 matching over 8 bases. Germline-derived CDR1 and CDR2 are SNHLY and FYNNEI. This CDR3 contains 14 residues. V gave up 5 bases and J gave up 8 bases; unmatched junction bases: 8. DNA of the CDR3: TGTGCCAGCAGTCGGCAGGGGGCTTGGGAGCCCCAGCATTTT. It is translated as CASSRQGAWEPQHF.

V and J are TRBV19 and TRBJ1-2; 7 bases agree with TRBD1. Looked up from germline, CDR1 is LNHDA and CDR2 is SQIVND (reference sequence). V trimming: 5 bases; J trimming: 4 bases; junction bases outside the gene matches: 10. The CDR3 has 15 amino acids. CDR3 loop: CASSSQGGRGYGYTF. CDR3 bases: TGTGCCAGTAGTTCACAAGGGGGCCGGGGCTATGGCTACACCTTC.

A single count supports this clone. The chain recombines TRBV21-1 with TRBJ1-1; the D segment call TRBD1 is taken from the table without a DNA check. TRBV21-1 is termed a pseudogene. The CDR3 is 14 amino acids. CDR3 protein: CASLVRGGNTEAFF. In nucleotides, the CDR3 is TGTGCCAGTCTCGTCAGGGGCGGGAACACTGAAGCTTTCTTT.